This T cell receptor beta chain was profiled in a study of CD8 T cells in ankylosing spondylitis. Study-wide results and caveats: Clones tied to disease were said to be significantly enriched in matched ankylosing spondylitis synovial fluid.

Per germline, CDR1 LGHDT and CDR2 YNNKEL (reference sequence). CDR3 length: 13 amino acids. Trimming took off 0 bases at V and 2 bases at J, with 5 bases between the two ends. Each CDR3 protein gets one entry after TCRdb re-called the 5' RACE reads with MiXCR. This table holds some 140,000 distinct CDR3 sequences, 6.5% to 8.5% found once. Worth noting for this clonotype: Its antigen is unknown.

Sequenced: synovial fluid, either unsorted or a sorted T cell fraction (not recorded which). The source of this sequence is a male donor with ankylosing spondylitis. V and J are TRBV3-1 and TRBJ2-7; D not resolved. CDR3 in amino acids: CASSQDLAYEQYF. For the CDR3, the DNA is TGTGCCAGCAGCCAAGATCTAGCCTACGAGCAGTACTTC.